Listed here is a single T cell receptor beta chain. The junction differs from germline at one of its ends, possibly a read error. The V gene's germline CDR1 is LGHDT and CDR2 YNNKEL (reference sequence). CDR3 length: 14 amino acids. The sample originates from a study of blood T cells in healthy people across ages. For the second PCR, which ran for 7 to 11 cycles, a sample-barcoded 5' primer and a J-beta primer mix were used. In TCRdb, the 5' RACE reads were re-called with MiXCR into one record per CDR3 protein. The sample holds approximately 1.5 million distinct CDR3 sequences, 40% to 45% seen once. The sample taken for sequencing was blood. This clonotype originated in a young woman in good health. J is TRBJ1-1 and V is TRBV3-1, with a tentative D call TRBD1 (5 bases). CDR3: CAGSQSFEGLEAFF. The CDR3 coding sequence is TGTGCCGGCAGCCAATCCTTCGAGGGGCTAGAAGCTTTCTTT.